These T cell receptor beta chains were read from a single sample in a study of blood T cell repertoires in COVID-19. Measured with immunoSEQ multiplex PCR; TCRdb has only the in-frame clones, and not every one. The sample lists some 94,000 clones; around 87% were seen once. The sample was peripheral blood. These receptors all come from a human donor in a cohort sampled during active COVID-19. Both conserved end residues are part of each CDR3. A D gene is named only where the DNA matches it firmly. Only some rows state a clone size, as once, few, many or a class for expanded clones.

d_call | cdr3_length | clone_size | j_call | v_call | cdr3_nt | cdr3_aa
TRBD1 | 15 | . | TRBJ2-7 | TRBV27 | TGTGCCAGCAGTCTAACCGGGACAGGGATCGGCGAGCAGTACTTC | CASSLTGTGIGEQYF
TRBD1 | 13 | once | TRBJ2-7 | TRBV30 | TGTGCCTGGAGTGTCGACAGGGAATACGAGCAGTACTTC | CAWSVDREYEQYF
TRBD2 | 12 | . | TRBJ2-3 | TRBV3-1/TRBV3-2 | TGTGCCAGCAGCCCGGGGGGAGATACGCAGTATTTT | CASSPGGDTQYF
. | 21 | . | TRBJ1-5 | TRBV10-1 | TGCGCCAGCAGTGGGGCAGGGCCTCAAAAATACCACGCCCCGTGCACGGGGCCCCAGCATTTT | CASSGAGPQKYHAPCTGPQHF
TRBD1 | 17 | . | TRBJ1-2 | TRBV5-1 | TGCGCCAGCAGCGAGGGGGCAAGGGTCAGGACCGCTGGCGGCTACACCTTC | CASSEGARVRTAGGYTF
. | 15 | . | TRBJ2-1 | TRBV7-6 | TGTGCCAGCAGCTTCCGTAGGGGGGGTTCCGATGAGCAGTTCTTC | CASSFRRGGSDEQFF
. | 14 | . | TRBJ2-6 | TRBV2 | TGTGCCAGCAGTGTTGTTCTAGGGGCCAACGTCCTGACTTTC | CASSVVLGANVLTF
TRBD1 | 14 | once | TRBJ2-5 | TRBV9 | TGTGCCAGCAGCGTCGGACAGGCCGAAGAGACCCAGTACTTC | CASSVGQAEETQYF
TRBD2 | 15 | . | TRBJ2-1 | TRBV28 | TGTGCCAGCAGTGGAAGCGGGAGGGCCGGAGGTGAGCAGTTCTTC | CASSGSGRAGGEQFF
. | 15 | . | TRBJ2-3 | TRBV28 | TGTGCCAGCAGCTCCGACAGAGACTTCACAGATACGCAGTATTTT | CASSSDRDFTDTQYF
TRBD2 | 17 | few | TRBJ2-3 | TRBV3-1/TRBV3-2 | TGTGCCAGCAGCCCGGGACTAGCGGGAGGGAGCACAGATACGCAGTATTTT | CASSPGLAGGSTDTQYF
. | 16 | . | TRBJ1-6 | TRBV3-1/TRBV3-2 | TGTGCCAGCAGCCAAGGGGAGGGGATCGGTAATTCACCCCTCCACTTT | CASSQGEGIGNSPLHF
. | 14 | once | TRBJ2-3 | TRBV7-9 | TGTGCCAGCAGCTTACGACAGGGCACAGATACGCAGTATTTT | CASSLRQGTDTQYF
TRBD1 | 18 | . | TRBJ2-2 | TRBV19 | TGTGCCAGTACCCCTCAGAGGACAGGTACCTTCAACACCGGGGAGCTGTTTTTT | CASTPQRTGTFNTGELFF
. | 16 | . | TRBJ2-7 | TRBV4-2 | TGTGCCAGCAGCCAGGGGGTGGGGGCTCAACCCTACGAGCAGTACTTC | CASSQGVGAQPYEQYF
. | 14 | . | TRBJ1-2 | TRBV28 | TGTGCCAGCAGTTTCTGGGGGGTGAACTATGGCTACACCTTC | CASSFWGVNYGYTF
TRBD2 | 16 | . | TRBJ2-5 | TRBV28 | TGTGCCAGCAGTTTGAGGCTAGCGGGAGTAGGAGAGACCCAGTACTTC | CASSLRLAGVGETQYF
TRBD2 | 14 | . | TRBJ2-5 | TRBV19 | TGTGCCAGTAGTCCGGTGACTAGCGAGGAGACCCAGTACTTC | CASSPVTSEETQYF
TRBD1 | 16 | . | TRBJ1-1 | TRBV5-1 | TGCGCCAGCAGCTTGGGCCCGACAGGGGTGGGAACTGAAGCTTTCTTT | CASSLGPTGVGTEAFF
TRBD1 | 17 | . | TRBJ2-2 | TRBV18 | TGTGCCAGCTCGCCTACGCCGGGACAGGGGCCCACCGGGGAGCTGTTTTTT | CASSPTPGQGPTGELFF
TRBD1 | 16 | once | TRBJ1-1 | TRBV7-9 | TGTGCCAGCAGCAGAAACAGGGGGGGATCGGACACTGAAGCTTTCTTT | CASSRNRGGSDTEAFF
TRBD2 | 18 | . | TRBJ2-5 | TRBV19 | TGTGCCAGTAGCATTACGGGACCGACAACGAGGGGAGGGGAGACCCAGTACTTC | CASSITGPTTRGGETQYF
TRBD1 | 13 | once | TRBJ1-2 | TRBV25-1 | TGTGCCAGCAGGGACAGGGTCGGCTATGGCTACACCTTC | CASRDRVGYGYTF
. | 13 | . | TRBJ2-7 | TRBV29-1 | TGCAGCGGGATAGCGGAGCCAACCTACGAGCAGTACTTC | CSGIAEPTYEQYF
. | 15 | . | TRBJ1-2 | TRBV9 | TGTGCCAGCAGCGTACAGGTTTCCCGTAACTATGGCTACACCTTC | CASSVQVSRNYGYTF
TRBD1 | 18 | . | TRBJ1-1 | TRBV18 | TGTGCCAGCTCACCAAATGCCCCTACAGGGGAAAGATTCACTGAAGCTTTCTTT | CASSPNAPTGERFTEAFF
. | 14 | . | TRBJ2-5 | TRBV10-3 | TGTGCCATCAGTGGGGGGGGCCACCAAGAGACCCAGTACTTC | CAISGGGHQETQYF
TRBD1 | 14 | few | TRBJ1-5 | TRBV10-2 | TGCGCCAGCAGCCGGGGACAGGGCTACCAGCCCCAGCATTTT | CASSRGQGYQPQHF
TRBD1 | 14 | few | TRBJ2-7 | TRBV5-1 | TGCGCCAGCAGCGATCGGACAGGGGAGTACGAGCAGTACTTC | CASSDRTGEYEQYF
. | 17 | . | TRBJ2-2 | TRBV7-8 | TGTGCCAGCAGCCGGCGGGGGCGGGACTGGAACACCGGGGAGCTGTTTTTT | CASSRRGRDWNTGELFF
. | 17 | . | TRBJ2-7 | TRBV6-1 | TGTGCCAGCAGTGAAGCGGATACTAGCATTCTTAACTACGAGCAGTACTTC | CASSEADTSILNYEQYF
TRBD1 | 15 | . | TRBJ1-3 | TRBV10-3 | TGTGCCATCAGCGGGGAACAGGGGTCTGGAAACACCATATATTTT | CAISGEQGSGNTIYF
. | 10 | once | TRBJ2-5 | TRBV23-1 | TGCGCCAGCAGCCCTAAGACCCAGTACTTC | CASSPKTQYF
. | 14 | . | TRBJ2-1 | TRBV7-3 | TGTGCCAGCAGGGCGGGCCCGTCGAACAATGAGCAGTTCTTC | CASRAGPSNNEQFF
TRBD1 | 15 | once | TRBJ2-5 | TRBV5-8 | TGTGCCAGCAGCTCCGGACAGGGAGGCCAAGAGACCCAGTACTTC | CASSSGQGGQETQYF
. | 11 | . | TRBJ2-5 | TRBV5-1 | TGCGCCAGCAGCCCTCAAGAGACCCAGTACTTC | CASSPQETQYF
TRBD1 | 17 | . | TRBJ1-2 | TRBV7-8 | TGTGCCAGCAGCCCGGTCGGGGGGACAGGTCCTAACTATGGCTACACCTTC | CASSPVGGTGPNYGYTF
TRBD1 | 18 | . | TRBJ1-5 | TRBV5-8 | TGTGCCAGCCGCCCGCAATCGGGACAGTCTTATAGCAATCAGCCCCAGCATTTT | CASRPQSGQSYSNQPQHF
TRBD2 | 15 | . | TRBJ2-5 | TRBV5-1 | TGCGCCAGCAGGGGGACTAGCGTGTGGGGGGAGACCCAGTACTTC | CASRGTSVWGETQYF
TRBD1 | 15 | . | TRBJ1-2 | TRBV28 | TGTGCCAGCAGTTTGATACTAGGACAGGCCGAAGGCTACACCTTC | CASSLILGQAEGYTF
TRBD2 | 14 | few | TRBJ2-7 | TRBV10-3 | TGTGCCATCAGTGAGTCTGGTAGCGGGAACGAGCAGTACTTC | CAISESGSGNEQYF
TRBD2 | 15 | . | TRBJ2-1 | TRBV7-2 | TGTGCCAGCAGGGTAGGGACTAGCGGGGATAATGAGCAGTTCTTC | CASRVGTSGDNEQFF
. | 11 | . | TRBJ2-1 | TRBV18 | TGTGCCAGCTCACCCATTAATGAGCAGTTCTTC | CASSPINEQFF
TRBD2 | 17 | . | TRBJ2-2 | TRBV19 | TGCGCCAGTAGTATAGCCGCGGGGGTATGGAACACCGGGGAGCTGTTTTTT | CASSIAAGVWNTGELFF
. | 15 | . | TRBJ2-7 | TRBV28 | TGTGCCAGCACCCTCGGAGGGGTAGGGTCCCACGAGCAGTACTTC | CASTLGGVGSHEQYF
TRBD2 | 19 | . | TRBJ2-3 | TRBV4-1 | TGCGCCAGCAGCCCTTCTCGGCTAGCGGGACGAGGGCGTGGAGATACGCAGTATTTT | CASSPSRLAGRGRGDTQYF
TRBD2 | 15 | . | TRBJ2-3 | TRBV2 | TGTGCCAGCGGGGGAACTAGCGTCAGCACAGATACGCAGTATTTT | CASGGTSVSTDTQYF
. | 17 | . | TRBJ2-1 | TRBV4-1 | TGCGCCAGCAGCCATTATCCCGGGCGGGACTTAAACAATGAGCAGTTCTTC | CASSHYPGRDLNNEQFF
. | 15 | . | TRBJ2-1 | TRBV4-2 | TGTGCCAGCAGCCAAGCGGGGGTTGTGAACAATGAGCAGTTCTTC | CASSQAGVVNNEQFF
. | 14 | . | TRBJ2-7 | TRBV14 | TGTGCCAGCAGCCAGATGGGACTCCTCGGCGAGCAGTACTTC | CASSQMGLLGEQYF
. | 13 | few | TRBJ1-2 | TRBV28 | TGTGCCACCCTAGTTTACTCCCCTTATGGCTACACCTTC | CATLVYSPYGYTF
. | 13 | . | TRBJ2-5 | TRBV12-3/TRBV12-4 | TGTGCCAGCAGCCGGGAATCGTGGGAGACCCAGTACTTC | CASSRESWETQYF
TRBD1 | 15 | . | TRBJ1-3 | TRBV15 | TGTGCCACCAGCACCACCACAGGGGCTGGAAACACCATATATTTT | CATSTTTGAGNTIYF
TRBD2 | 15 | . | TRBJ2-7 | TRBV18 | TGTGCCAGCTCCCTCGGACTAGCGGGAGAAGGAGAGCAGTACTTC | CASSLGLAGEGEQYF
TRBD2 | 18 | once | TRBJ2-3 | TRBV2 | TGTGCCAGCAGTCCCCCACCAGGCGGCGGGAGTCTCGAAGATACGCAGTATTTT | CASSPPPGGGSLEDTQYF
TRBD1 | 13 | . | TRBJ2-7 | TRBV6-1 | TGTGCCAGCAACCGGCAGGGGGCCGGCGAGCAGTACTTC | CASNRQGAGEQYF
. | 14 | . | TRBJ2-3 | TRBV28 | TGTGCCAGCAGTCCGCAGGGGAACACAGATACGCAGTATTTT | CASSPQGNTDTQYF
TRBD2 | 14 | . | TRBJ2-1 | TRBV15 | TGTGCCACCCAACCCCCCAGCGGGAGAAATGAGCAGTTCTTC | CATQPPSGRNEQFF
. | 12 | . | TRBJ1-2 | TRBV5-8 | TGTGCCAGCAGCCTAGACAGCTATGGCTACACCTTC | CASSLDSYGYTF
. | 13 | once | TRBJ2-7 | TRBV12-3/TRBV12-4 | TGTGCCAGCAGTTTAGACAGTTCATACGAGCAGTACTTC | CASSLDSSYEQYF